The rows below give T cell receptor beta chains drawn from one sample of a study of long-term antiretroviral therapy in people with HIV. Repertoires were generated with immunoSEQ multiplex PCR, while TCRdb's copy carries only in-frame clones and drops some. The sample shows some 25,000 clones, over 70% of them seen only once. Sequencing was performed on unsorted PBMCs, taken 1.1 years before starting antiretroviral therapy. Receptor source: a woman aged 25 to 45 with HIV. CDR3s include the opening cysteine and the closing phenylalanine or tryptophan.

TRBV7-9	TRBJ2-3	CASSSSPGQIPFF
TRBV2	TRBJ2-7	CASSDSYYYEQYF
TRBV30	TRBJ1-1	CAWGARGTEAFF
TRBV2	TRBJ2-1	CASTRTSGVLLRNEQFF
TRBV6-1	TRBJ1-3	CASSTYRVSGNTIYF
TRBV7-2	TRBJ2-7	CASRINYEQYF
TRBV7-3	TRBJ2-2	CASSFHSGELFF
TRBV2	TRBJ2-4	CASSENRGKGQKNIQYF
TRBV7-3	TRBJ1-6	CASSVTPHGTGKGSPLHF
TRBV19	TRBJ1-5	CASSPSVGGQPQHF
TRBV29-1	TRBJ2-5	CSVGLEYMTQYF
TRBV5-1	TRBJ2-7	CASSPDGYYEQYF
TRBV28	TRBJ1-3	CASTFRTAGNTIYF
TRBV6-1	TRBJ1-6	CASSEWTGGSPLHF
TRBV29-1	TRBJ1-4	CSVGSPGQSNEKLFF
TRBV29-1	TRBJ2-5	CSVFVGVKETQYF
TRBV5-5	TRBJ1-4	CASSLEGLNMEKLFF
TRBV6-1	TRBJ1-1	CASFLQGNTEAFF
TRBV27	TRBJ2-1	CASSQTTGYNEQFF
TRBV29-1	TRBJ2-7	CSVVKGAYEQYF
TRBV2	TRBJ1-1	CASSLDRGGTEAFF
TRBV9	TRBJ1-6	CASSVGDSAGFYNSPLHF
TRBV5-1	TRBJ2-3	CASRSGGRTDTQYF
TRBV7-2	TRBJ1-1	CASSLGTAFMNTEAFF
TRBV6-5	TRBJ2-4	CASTSPKNIQYF
TRBV5-4	TRBJ1-3	CASSYYVDRGVGNTIYF
TRBV9	TRBJ1-6	CASSVGPWGDREQDNSPLHF
TRBV19	TRBJ2-7	CASSPGSYEQYF